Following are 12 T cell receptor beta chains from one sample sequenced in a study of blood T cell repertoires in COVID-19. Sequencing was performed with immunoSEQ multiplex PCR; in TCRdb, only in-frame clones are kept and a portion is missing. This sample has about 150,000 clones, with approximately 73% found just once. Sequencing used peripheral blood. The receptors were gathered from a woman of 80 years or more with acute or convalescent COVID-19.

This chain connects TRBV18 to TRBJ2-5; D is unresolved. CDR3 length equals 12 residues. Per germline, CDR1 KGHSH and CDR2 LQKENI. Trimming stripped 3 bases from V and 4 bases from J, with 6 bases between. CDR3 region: CASSPQSETQYF. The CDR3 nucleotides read TGTGCCAGCTCACCCCAATCAGAGACCCAGTACTTC.

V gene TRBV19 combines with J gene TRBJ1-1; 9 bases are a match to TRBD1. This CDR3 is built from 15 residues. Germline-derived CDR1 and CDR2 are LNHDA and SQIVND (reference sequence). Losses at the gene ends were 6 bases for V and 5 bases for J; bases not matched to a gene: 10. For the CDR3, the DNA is TGTGCCAGTAGAGGACCGGGACAGGGTGCAACTGAAGCTTTCTTT. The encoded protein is CASRGPGQGATEAFF.

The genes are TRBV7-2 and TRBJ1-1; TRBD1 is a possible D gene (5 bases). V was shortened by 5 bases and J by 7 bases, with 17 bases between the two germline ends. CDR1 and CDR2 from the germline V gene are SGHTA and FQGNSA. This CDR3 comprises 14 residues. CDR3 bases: TGTGCCAGCAGCCCCACTATGCAGGGAATTGAAGCTTTCTTT. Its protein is CASSPTMQGIEAFF.

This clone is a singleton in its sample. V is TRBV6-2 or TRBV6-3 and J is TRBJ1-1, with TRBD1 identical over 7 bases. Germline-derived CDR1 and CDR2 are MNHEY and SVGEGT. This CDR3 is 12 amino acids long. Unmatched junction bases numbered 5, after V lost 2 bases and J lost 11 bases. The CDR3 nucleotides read TGTGCCAGCAGTTACAGGGACAGAGGGGCTTTCTTT. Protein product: CASSYRDRGAFF.

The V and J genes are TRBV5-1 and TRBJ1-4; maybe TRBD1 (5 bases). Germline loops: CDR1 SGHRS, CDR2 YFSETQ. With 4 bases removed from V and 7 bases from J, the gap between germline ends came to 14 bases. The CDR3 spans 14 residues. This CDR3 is CASSPYTGGEKLFF. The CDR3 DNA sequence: TGCGCCAGCAGCCCATACACGGGGGGTGAAAAACTGTTTTTT.

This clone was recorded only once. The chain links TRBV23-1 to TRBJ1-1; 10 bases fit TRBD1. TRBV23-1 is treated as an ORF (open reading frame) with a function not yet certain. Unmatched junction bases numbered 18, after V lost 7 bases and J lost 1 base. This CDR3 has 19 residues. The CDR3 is CASTHRDRGSVGGNTEAFF. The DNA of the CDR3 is TGCGCCAGCACCCACCGGGACAGGGGCTCGGTTGGTGGGAACACTGAAGCTTTCTTT.

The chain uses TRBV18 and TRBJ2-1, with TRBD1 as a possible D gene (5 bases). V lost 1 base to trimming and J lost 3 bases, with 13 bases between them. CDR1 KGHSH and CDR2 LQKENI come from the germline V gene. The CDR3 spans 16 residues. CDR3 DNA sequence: TGTGCCAGCTCACCACTCCAGAAGGGGAACTACAATGAGCAGTTCTTC. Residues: CASSPLQKGNYNEQFF.

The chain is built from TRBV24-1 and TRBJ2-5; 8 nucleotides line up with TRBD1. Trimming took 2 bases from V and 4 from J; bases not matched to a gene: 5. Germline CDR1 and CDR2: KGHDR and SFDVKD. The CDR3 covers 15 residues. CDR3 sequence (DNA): TGTGCCACCAGTGATTCCAGGGGGCGCGGAGAGACCCAGTACTTC. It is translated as CATSDSRGRGETQYF.

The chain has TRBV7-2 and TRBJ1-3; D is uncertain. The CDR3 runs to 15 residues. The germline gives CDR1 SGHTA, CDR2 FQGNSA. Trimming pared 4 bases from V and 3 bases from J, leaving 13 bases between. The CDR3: CASSSRGWIGNTIYF. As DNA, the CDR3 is TGTGCCAGCAGCTCCCGGGGATGGATTGGAAACACCATATATTTT.

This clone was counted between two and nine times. CDR3 residues: CASSPLKARGGYGYTF. Here the CDR3 DNA reads TGTGCCAGCAGCCCCTTAAAGGCTCGGGGTGGCTATGGCTACACCTTC. The V gene is TRBV11-2, the J gene TRBJ1-2; D is unresolved. V lost 5 bases and J 4 bases, leaving 20 bases between the germline ends. CDR3 length: 16 amino acids. Germline lookup yields CDR1 SGHAT and CDR2 FQNNGV.

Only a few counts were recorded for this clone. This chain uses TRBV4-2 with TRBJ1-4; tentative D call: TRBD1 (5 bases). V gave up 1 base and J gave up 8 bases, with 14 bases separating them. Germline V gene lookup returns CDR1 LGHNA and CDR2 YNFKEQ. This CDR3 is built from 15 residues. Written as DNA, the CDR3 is TGTGCCAGCAGCCAAGCAACGCAGGGTCGGGAAAAACTGTTTTTT. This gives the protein CASSQATQGREKLFF.

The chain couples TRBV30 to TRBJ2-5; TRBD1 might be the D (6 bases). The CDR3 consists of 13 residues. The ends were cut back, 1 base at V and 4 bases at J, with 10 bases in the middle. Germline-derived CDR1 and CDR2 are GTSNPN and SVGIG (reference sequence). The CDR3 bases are TGTGCCTGGAGTGGGGGACACCTAGAGACCCAGTACTTC. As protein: CAWSGGHLETQYF.